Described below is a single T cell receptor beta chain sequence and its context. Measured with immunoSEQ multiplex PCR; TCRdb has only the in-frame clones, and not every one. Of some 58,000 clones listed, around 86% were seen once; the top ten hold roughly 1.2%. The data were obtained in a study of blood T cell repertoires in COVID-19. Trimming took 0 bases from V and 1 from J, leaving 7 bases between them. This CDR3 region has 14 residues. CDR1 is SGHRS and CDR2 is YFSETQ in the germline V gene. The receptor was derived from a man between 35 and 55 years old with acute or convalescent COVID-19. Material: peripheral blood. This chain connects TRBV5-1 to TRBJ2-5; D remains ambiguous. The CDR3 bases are TGCGCCAGCAGCTTGGACAACATCCAAGAGACCCAGTACTTC. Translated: CASSLDNIQETQYF. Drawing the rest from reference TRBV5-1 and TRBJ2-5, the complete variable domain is KAGVTQTPRYLIKTRGQQVTLSCSPISGHRSVSWYQQTPGQGLQFLFEYFSETQRNKGNFPGRFSGRQFSNSRSEMNVSTLELGDSALYLCASSLDNIQETQYFGPGTRLLVL.